The clone carrying this TCR beta chain was counted at least ten times. Antigen: not known. CDR3 length: 12 residues. Trimming removed 3 bases at V and 11 bases at J, with 13 bases between. As to time point: patch test 1, 2 weeks after DPC sensitization. Stated treatment: therapeutic diphenylcyclopropenone sensitization with weekly scalp DPC. This record belongs to a study of human T cells and chemical hapten exposure. Study-wide context: There were weekly diphenylcyclopropenone doses to the scalp for patients throughout the roughly 23-week study. A patient group, mainly female, showed alopecia areata, totalis or universalis. General study points: DPC sensitization left the count of TCRs above 1 in 1000 unchanged. Controls formed significantly fewer large CDR3 similarity clusters than expanded TCRs did.

One entry per CDR3 protein, called by TCRdb with MiXCR from the RACE reads. There are 100,000 or so distinct CDR3 sequences in the sample; roughly 11% occur only once, and 3.5% lies in the top ten. This receptor was obtained from a woman in her thirties or forties with alopecia areata. Some clones in this sample may be carry-over from other donors' samples. The chain joins TRBV12-3 or TRBV12-4 to TRBJ1-1; D may be TRBD1 (5 bases). Sequences were derived from whole blood, sampled in connection with sensitization to the hapten diphenylcyclopropenone (DPC). CDR3 DNA: TGTGCCAGCAGTTTCGGCAGGGCGGATGCTTTCTTT. Its translation is CASSFGRADAFF.